The T cell receptor beta chain under discussion was sequenced for a study of response to subunit inactivated influenza vaccine (dated by TCRdb to the late 2010s). In the study overall: Deep quantitative T cell receptor repertoire profiling was used in the study to track responses to a trivalent subunit inactivated influenza vaccine.

Overall results and qualifications from the work: The authors suggested that each seasonal influenza vaccination may recruit only a limited number of new T cells.

The library was obtained by RT-PCR. Instrument on record: Illumina HiSeq 2500. TCRdb trimmed the raw reads at Q25, called clones with MiXCR and kept productive beta chains. Under each unique CDR3 protein, matching rows form one entry showing the most common genes and DNA. The sample table contains around 490,000 distinct CDR3 sequences; only one count was recorded for approximately 7.1% of them. The ten largest clones take up roughly 13% of the sample. This clonotype was detected a few times. It lacks a known antigen. Base qualities were left out, and no much larger clone turns up one base away. The sample was PBMCs from blood, taken around 2 years after vaccination. This TCR was recovered from a man between 50 and 75 years old who received an inactivated influenza vaccine. Donor details come from another sample of the same person, matched by shared clones.

The DNA reads as follows: TGCGCCAGCAGCCAAGACGAGAGGCTAGCTGCCTACGAGCAGTACTTC. It encodes CASSQDERLAAYEQYF. The rearranged segments are TRBV4-1 and TRBJ2-7; the D segment could be TRBD2, given 5 matching bases. CDR1 and CDR2 are read off the germline V gene as MGHRA and YSYEKL. V is reduced by 0 bases and J by 2 bases, leaving a spacing of 14 bases between them. The CDR3, from cysteine to phenylalanine, totals 16 residues. The read is trimmed to its CDR3 DNA, 48 bases read in frame from base 1.